This TCR beta chain appears in the sequencing data of a study of blood T cell repertoires in COVID-19. Across the study: Specimens from acute and convalescent COVID-19 originated in the United States, Italy and Spain.

Measured with immunoSEQ multiplex PCR; TCRdb has only the in-frame clones, and not every one. The data hold about 150,000 clones, with around 82% observed a single time. CDR3 length: 13 amino acids. Germline CDR1 is SNHLY and CDR2 is FYNNEI. Trimming removed 8 bases at V and 4 bases at J, with 11 bases between. The J gene is TRBJ2-2, the V gene TRBV2; a possible D gene is TRBD2 (5 bases). This TCR derives from a human donor in a cohort sampled during active COVID-19. The specimen was peripheral blood. Here the CDR3 DNA reads TGTGCCAGCCTACTTCGGGGCACCGGGGAGCTGTTTTTT. Translated: CASLLRGTGELFF.